This TCR beta chain was identified during a study of shared clonotypes between healthy human individuals. General study points: It was expected that sequencing depth would affect clonotype sharing among donors.

As regards this clone: Antigen unknown.

This CDR3 has 18 residues. V dropped 5 bases and J dropped 0 bases, with 20 bases sitting between them. Per germline, CDR1 SGHVS and CDR2 FNYEAQ. Assay: immunoSEQ multiplex PCR; the TCRdb copy retains only in-frame clones and omits some. The profile shows some 1.4 million clones, about 96% of them singletons. The chain recombines TRBV7-6 with TRBJ2-1; no firm D call. Material for sequencing was naive CD4+ T cells sorted from blood. Subset meaning: CD45RA+ positively selected. The sequence came from a man between 25 and 39 years old in good health. The CDR3 protein is CASSPSLRGAYSYNEQFF. Written as DNA, the CDR3 is TGTGCCAGCAGCCCTTCTCTACGTGGTGCCTACTCCTACAATGAGCAGTTCTTC.